The rows below give T cell receptor beta chains drawn from one sample of a study of PD-L1 blockade in urothelial cancer. The repertoire was sequenced with immunoSEQ multiplex PCR; TCRdb's copy has only in-frame clones and lacks some. The sample gives about 73,000 clones, roughly 91% of which show up once; around 3.5% is in the top ten. Material: PBMCs, obtained around atezolizumab (anti-PD-L1) treatment. All receptors come from a man aged 55 to 70 with urothelial cancer. The CDR3 runs from the conserved cysteine through the conserved F or W. D genes are given only for firm matches. Clone size is shown for a subset of rows, as once, few, many or a class of expanded clone.

TRBV14	-	15	-	TRBJ2-1	CASSHVVASGNEQFF	TGTGCCAGCAGCCATGTGGTAGCGTCTGGCAATGAGCAGTTCTTC
TRBV6-1	-	13	-	TRBJ2-3	CASSERGTDTQYF	TGTGCCAGCAGTGAACGGGGCACAGATACGCAGTATTTT
TRBV6-1	-	15	-	TRBJ2-7	CASITQIRSPYEQYF	TGTGCCAGCATTACCCAGATCCGCTCTCCTTACGAGCAGTACTTC
TRBV10-2	-	15	TRBD1	TRBJ2-7	CASRAGTGGSYEQYF	TGCGCCAGCAGGGCCGGGACAGGGGGATCCTACGAGCAGTACTTC
TRBV10-1	-	15	TRBD2	TRBJ2-1	CASSPSGRGDNEQFF	TGCGCCAGCAGCCCTAGCGGGAGAGGTGACAATGAGCAGTTCTTC
TRBV29-1	-	14	TRBD1	TRBJ1-1	CSVEAPGTGLLRSF	TGCAGCGTTGAAGCCCCGGGGACAGGGCTTTTAAGGTCATTC
TRBV2	-	14	-	TRBJ1-2	CASRGTFFNYGYTF	TGTGCCAGCAGAGGGACATTCTTTAACTATGGCTACACCTTC
TRBV7-2	-	14	TRBD1	TRBJ2-5	CASSNDRGYGTQYF	TGTGCCAGCAGCAACGACAGGGGGTACGGGACCCAGTACTTC
TRBV12-2	-	17	-	TRBJ2-1	CASRLILAGGPIGEQFF	TGTGCAAGTCGCTTAATATTAGCGGGAGGGCCAATAGGGGAGCAGTTCTTC
TRBV6-1	-	11	-	TRBJ1-5	CASSVNQPQHF	TGTGCCAGCAGTGTAAATCAGCCCCAGCATTTT
TRBV19	once	15	-	TRBJ1-3	CASSMSSGQPNTIYF	TGTGCCAGTAGTATGTCCTCGGGACAACCAAACACCATATATTTT
TRBV28	-	16	TRBD1	TRBJ1-3	CASRTPGQGSGNTIYF	TGTGCCAGCAGGACGCCGGGACAGGGCTCCGGAAACACCATATATTTT
TRBV27	once	18	TRBD1	TRBJ2-7	CASSLIGTGGASSYEQYF	TGTGCCAGCAGTTTAATTGGGACAGGGGGCGCAAGCTCCTACGAGCAGTACTTC
TRBV4-3	-	16	TRBD2	TRBJ2-4	CASSQFTSGTRDIQYF	TGCGCCAGCAGCCAATTTACTAGCGGGACCCGGGACATTCAGTACTTC
TRBV7-9	-	15	TRBD1	TRBJ2-7	CASSLGFTGDYEQYF	TGTGCCAGCAGCTTAGGATTTACAGGGGACTACGAGCAGTACTTC
TRBV18	-	16	TRBD1	TRBJ1-5	CASGDGGQGASQPQHF	TGTGCCAGCGGGGACGGGGGGCAGGGGGCAAGTCAGCCCCAGCATTTT
TRBV15	-	16	-	TRBJ1-3	CATSRGGGRDGNTIYF	TGTGCCACCAGCAGAGGGGGAGGAAGGGATGGAAACACCATATATTTT
TRBV4-2	-	15	TRBD1	TRBJ2-7	CASSQGGTGLYEQYF	TGTGCCAGCAGCCAAGGGGGGACAGGGTTGTACGAGCAGTACTTC
TRBV28	-	17	-	TRBJ1-4	CASRLPAGIRTNEKLFF	TGTGCCAGCAGACTACCCGCAGGGATTAGAACTAATGAAAAACTGTTTTTT
TRBV2	-	14	TRBD1	TRBJ2-1	CASYRDRTYNEQFF	TGTGCCAGCTACCGGGACAGGACGTACAATGAGCAGTTCTTC
TRBV7-3	-	15	TRBD2	TRBJ2-4	CASSLDGGARNIQYF	TGTGCCAGCAGCTTAGACGGGGGGGCGAGAAACATTCAGTACTTC
TRBV5-6	once	16	TRBD2	TRBJ2-3	CASSQPGGAGTDTQYF	TGTGCCAGCAGCCAGCCGGGAGGAGCCGGCACAGATACGCAGTATTTT
TRBV5-6	-	12	-	TRBJ1-1	CASRAGNTEAFF	TGTGCCAGCAGGGCTGGGAACACTGAAGCTTTCTTT
TRBV5-1	few	14	-	TRBJ2-3	CASSLGLYTDTQYF	TGCGCCAGCAGCTTGGGACTATACACAGATACGCAGTATTTT
TRBV2	once	15	-	TRBJ2-3	CASSDIGASADTQYF	TGTGCCAGCAGTGACATTGGAGCGTCGGCAGATACGCAGTATTTT
TRBV2	-	15	-	TRBJ1-5	CASSVQGSSNQPQHF	TGTGCCAGCAGTGTGCAGGGTTCGAGCAATCAGCCCCAGCATTTT
TRBV19	-	16	-	TRBJ1-6	CASSPQGESYNSPLHF	TGTGCCAGTAGTCCCCAGGGTGAGTCCTATAATTCACCCCTCCACTTT
TRBV6-6	-	15	-	TRBJ1-5	CASSYGRPSNQPQHF	TGTGCCAGCAGTTACGGGAGGCCTAGCAATCAGCCCCAGCATTTT
TRBV4-1	-	19	TRBD1	TRBJ1-2	CASSQRDSQKMGVNYGYTF	TGCGCCAGCAGCCAGCGGGACAGCCAGAAGATGGGGGTTAACTATGGCTACACCTTC
TRBV11-3	-	14	-	TRBJ2-2	CASSLYTNTGELFF	TGTGCCAGCAGCTTATACACGAACACCGGGGAGCTGTTTTTT
TRBV5-4	-	19	-	TRBJ1-2	CASSLGLLLVQDANYGYTF	TGTGCCAGCAGCTTGGGCCTCTTATTGGTACAGGACGCTAACTATGGCTACACCTTC
TRBV5-1	-	16	-	TRBJ2-3	CASSLAGVPFTDTQYF	TGCGCCAGCAGCTTGGCGGGGGTGCCTTTCACAGATACGCAGTATTTT
TRBV5-4	-	15	-	TRBJ2-3	CASSLGGQGSDTQYF	TGTGCCAGCAGCTTGGGGGGGCAGGGTTCAGATACGCAGTATTTT
TRBV5-1	-	13	-	TRBJ2-5	CASSALAEETQYF	TGCGCCAGCAGCGCGCTGGCGGAAGAGACCCAGTACTTC
TRBV10-3	-	14	TRBD1	TRBJ1-1	CAISLGGMNTEAFF	TGTGCCATCAGTCTAGGGGGCATGAACACTGAAGCTTTCTTT
TRBV5-5	-	15	TRBD2	TRBJ2-7	CASSLSLAGLYEQYF	TGTGCCAGCAGCTTGAGTCTAGCGGGGCTCTACGAGCAGTACTTC
TRBV6-1	-	14	-	TRBJ1-4	CASSTGFLNEKLFF	TGTGCCAGCAGCACAGGGTTTCTCAATGAAAAACTGTTTTTT
TRBV2	-	15	-	TRBJ1-3	CASSDRRGRGNTIYF	TGTGCCAGCAGTGATAGGCGGGGACGTGGAAACACCATATATTTT
TRBV7-2	-	15	-	TRBJ2-7	CASSLGGGAPYEQYF	TGTGCCAGCAGCTTAGGTGGAGGTGCCCCCTACGAGCAGTACTTC
TRBV6-1	-	11	-	TRBJ2-7	CARTRGNEQYF	TGTGCCAGGACCAGGGGCAACGAGCAGTACTTC
TRBV7-9	-	17	TRBD2	TRBJ2-1	CASSLPSGTSGLNEQFF	TGTGCCAGCAGCTTGCCCTCCGGGACTAGCGGCCTCAATGAGCAGTTCTTC
TRBV10-2	-	12	-	TRBJ1-1	CASSEQITEAFF	TGCGCCAGCAGTGAACAGATCACTGAAGCTTTCTTT
TRBV10-3	-	16	-	TRBJ1-3	CAISGQEASSGNTIYF	TGTGCCATCAGTGGACAGGAGGCGAGCTCTGGAAACACCATATATTTT
TRBV11-2	once	14	-	TRBJ1-1	CASSFGDMNTEAFF	TGTGCCAGCAGCTTCGGAGATATGAACACTGAAGCTTTCTTT
TRBV7-7	-	14	-	TRBJ1-5	CASSHPGGRQPQHF	TGTGCCAGCAGCCACCCGGGAGGGAGACAGCCCCAGCATTTT
TRBV28	-	12	-	TRBJ2-1	CASGGGYNEQFF	TGTGCCAGCGGCGGAGGGTACAATGAGCAGTTCTTC